Listed here are 24 T cell receptor beta chains from one sample, sequenced in a study of sequential checkpoint blockade in melanoma. As to treatment: randomized to nivolumab then ipilimumab (arm A) or the reverse (arm B). TCRdb keeps only in-frame clones here, not all; method: immunoSEQ multiplex PCR. The sample lists about 40,000 clones; 70% to 90% were seen once. The sample here was CD8+ T cells sorted from blood (inferred from file names), taken from a patient given nivolumab and ipilimumab in sequence. These receptors were taken from a human donor with melanoma.

The chain links TRBV5-1 to TRBJ1-1, with TRBD1 identical over 9 bases. V shed 5 bases, J shed 3 bases, and the junction held 5 bases outside the gene matches. CDR3 length: 14 residues. Per germline, CDR1 SGHRS and CDR2 YFSETQ. As DNA, the CDR3 is TGCGCCAGCAGTCCCCGGGACAGGGACACTGAAGCTTTCTTT. This sequence encodes CASSPRDRDTEAFF.

The V call is TRBV9, the J call TRBJ2-3, with D possibly TRBD1 on 5 matching bases. V lost 4 bases and J 4 bases, leaving 19 bases between the germline ends. Looked up from germline, CDR1 is SGDLS and CDR2 is YYNGEE. This CDR3 region has 16 residues. DNA of the CDR3: TGTGCCAGCAGCCCATCTGGAGACAGAATCGCAGATACGCAGTATTTT. Its protein product is CASSPSGDRIADTQYF. The full variable domain, its missing parts supplied by reference TRBV9 and TRBJ2-3, is DSGVTQTPKHLITATGQRVTLRCSPRSGDLSVYWYQQSLDQGLQFLIQYYNGEERAKGNILERFSAQQFPDLHSELNLSSLELGDSALYFCASSPSGDRIADTQYFGPGTRLTVL.

A single count supports this clone. The V gene is TRBV30, the J gene TRBJ1-2; TRBD1 matches 9 bases. Trimming at V came to 5 bases and at J to 8 bases, leaving 9 bases not matched to a gene. The CDR3 loop spans 13 amino acids. Germline assignment: CDR1 GTSNPN and CDR2 SVGIG (reference sequence). The DNA of the CDR3 is TGTGCCTGGGCTATACAGGGGGCGGAAGGCTACACCTTC. As protein: CAWAIQGAEGYTF.

J is TRBJ1-4 and V is TRBV5-1; no clear D. Deletions cut 3 bases from V and 8 bases from J, with 26 bases between. This CDR3 is 18 amino acids long. CDR1 and CDR2 (germline): SGHRS, YFSETQ. CDR3 region: CASSSANIGLAREEKLFF. The CDR3 coding sequence is TGCGCCAGCAGCTCCGCGAATATAGGACTTGCCCGGGAAGAAAAACTGTTTTTT.

This rearrangement joins TRBV2 to TRBJ1-2; D remains unclear. This CDR3 has 14 amino acids. Germline V CDR1 and CDR2: SNHLY, FYNNEI. V lost 8 bases, J lost 5 bases, and 18 bases lay in between. The CDR3, as DNA: TGTGCCAGCTGTTCGATCCAGGTTTTATATGGCTACACCTTC. This codes for CASCSIQVLYGYTF.

The chain couples TRBV5-6 to TRBJ1-5, with TRBD1 matching 9 bases. The CDR3 runs 14 residues. The V segment lost 3 bases and the J segment 5 bases; nucleotides outside the gene matches: 3. Germline CDR1 SGHDT, CDR2 YYEEEE. The CDR3 region has the DNA TGTGCCAGCAGCTGGGGACAGGGCCATCAGCCCCAGCATTTT. Its protein product is CASSWGQGHQPQHF.

This chain links TRBV4-2 with TRBJ2-6; a possible D gene is TRBD1 (6 bases). The germline CDR1 and CDR2 sequences are LGHNA and YNFKEQ. Trimming stripped 5 bases from V and 9 bases from J, with 11 bases between. CDR3 length equals 13 residues. The CDR3 sequence is CASSWDTNNVLTF. Written as DNA, the CDR3 is TGTGCCAGCAGCTGGGACACCAACAACGTCCTGACTTTC.

The V and J genes are TRBV7-2 and TRBJ1-2, with TRBD1 identical over 7 bases. The CDR3 extends over 14 amino acids. From germline, CDR1 is SGHTA and CDR2 FQGNSA. V lost 2 bases to trimming and J lost 3 bases; unmatched junction nucleotides: 3. For the CDR3, the DNA is TGTGCCAGCAGCTTAACTGGGACAGACTATGGCTACACCTTC. Its translation: CASSLTGTDYGYTF.

V usage is TRBV7-9 and J usage is TRBJ2-7; 9 positions agree with TRBD1. Germline V CDR1 and CDR2: SEHNR, FQNEAQ (reference sequence). Trimming at V came to 4 bases and at J to 4 bases, leaving 5 bases not matched to a gene. The CDR3 extends over 14 amino acids. The CDR3 DNA sequence: TGTGCCAGCAGCTCGGGGGACAGGGCGTACGAGCAGTACTTC. Translated: CASSSGDRAYEQYF.

The chain's CDR3 is CASSPGLAGYNEQFF. Written as DNA, the CDR3 is TGTGCCAGCAGCCCGGGACTAGCGGGATACAATGAGCAGTTCTTC. V usage is TRBV13 and J usage is TRBJ2-1; 13 nucleotides align to TRBD2. Per germline, CDR1 PRHDT and CDR2 FYEKMQ (reference sequence). This CDR3 contains 15 residues. With V trimmed by 5 bases and J by 4 bases, 2 bases remained unmatched. The whole variable domain, filled in from reference TRBV13 and TRBJ2-1, reads AAGVIQSPRHLIKEKRETATLKCYPIPRHDTVYWYQQGPGQDPQFLISFYEKMQSDKGSIPDRFSAQQFSDYHSELNMSSLELGDSALYFCASSPGLAGYNEQFFGPGTRLTVL.

The rearrangement links TRBV4-1 to TRBJ1-1, with 9 bases matching TRBD1. With 4 bases clipped from V and 4 bases from J, the junction kept 4 bases outside the gene matches. CDR1 and CDR2 from the germline V gene are MGHRA and YSYEKL. The CDR3 covers 14 residues. CDR3 sequence reads: CASSLGQGGTEAFF. The CDR3 nucleotides are TGCGCCAGCAGCCTGGGACAGGGTGGCACTGAAGCTTTCTTT.

This clone was detected once. This sequence joins TRBV28 and TRBJ2-7; D is perhaps TRBD2 (5 bases). Germline CDR1 and CDR2: MDHEN and SYDVKM. The CDR3 has 13 residues. V gave up 10 bases and J gave up 1 base, with 14 bases separating them. CDR3 amino acids: CATLRRGSYEQYF. The CDR3 nucleotides are TGTGCCACCCTACGACGGGGTTCCTACGAGCAGTACTTC. The full variable domain, rest sourced from reference TRBV28 and TRBJ2-7, is DVKVTQSSRYLVKRTGEKVFLECVQDMDHENMFWYRQDPGLGLRLIYFSYDVKMKEKGDIPEGYSVSREKKERFSLILESASTNQTSMYLCATLRRGSYEQYFGPGTRLTVT.

The V and J genes are TRBV4-1 and TRBJ2-7; D perhaps matches TRBD1 (6 bases). Germline CDR1 and CDR2: MGHRA and YSYEKL. With 2 bases removed from V and 5 bases from J, the gap between germline ends came to 13 bases. The CDR3 runs 14 residues. This chain's CDR3 is CASSQRTGIHEQYF. The CDR3 DNA follows: TGCGCCAGCAGCCAACGAACAGGGATCCACGAGCAGTACTTC.

CDR3 amino acids: CASSQWTGYEQYV. CDR3 in DNA: TGCGCCAGCAGCCAGTGGACAGGCTACGAGCAGTACGTC. The chain employs TRBV4-3 and TRBJ2-7, with TRBD1 matching 7 bases. Germline V gene lookup returns CDR1 LGHNA and CDR2 YSLEER. The CDR3 spans 13 residues. V trimming: 3 bases; J trimming: 3 bases; junction bases outside the gene matches: 2.

This clone was picked up one time. The chain uses TRBV5-1 and TRBJ2-2, with D tentatively TRBD1 (6 bases). The germline V gene has CDR1 SGHRS and CDR2 YFSETQ. There are 15 residues in the CDR3. V lost 2 bases to trimming and J lost 6 bases, with 14 bases between them. The CDR3 sequence is CASSFVQGTPGELFF. The CDR3 DNA reads as TGCGCCAGCAGCTTTGTACAGGGTACCCCCGGGGAGCTGTTTTTT.

This clone is a singleton in its sample. Distinct nucleotide sequences in the sample also encode this CDR3. The rearrangement uses TRBV29-1 and TRBJ2-1; maybe TRBD2 (5 bases). This CDR3 contains 15 residues. Trimming removed 8 bases at V and 1 base at J, with 18 bases between. CDR1 and CDR2 (germline): SQVTM, ANQGSEA. CDR3 sequence reads: CSFLARVGSYNEQFF. The CDR3 DNA is TGCAGCTTTTTAGCGAGAGTGGGGTCCTACAATGAGCAGTTCTTC.

CDR3 sequence: CASSLVGQVHEQYF. For the CDR3, the DNA is TGTGCCAGCAGCTTGGTGGGGCAGGTCCACGAGCAGTACTTC. This sequence joins TRBV5-4 and TRBJ2-7, with D possibly being TRBD1 (5 bases). V lost 0 bases and J 5 bases, leaving 12 bases between the germline ends. Germline V gene data show CDR1 as SGHNT and CDR2 as YYREEE (reference sequence). This CDR3 spans 14 amino acids.

This sequence joins TRBV19 and TRBJ1-4, with a weak D call TRBD1 (6 bases). CDR3 size: 15 residues. V was shortened by 1 base and J by 6 bases, with 12 bases between the two germline ends. CDR1 and CDR2 from the germline V gene are LNHDA and SQIVND (reference sequence). The CDR3, as DNA: TGTGCCAGTAGTATAGGCGGGGGGCTTTATGAAAAACTGTTTTTT. Translating gives CASSIGGGLYEKLFF.

This clone appeared once. V usage is TRBV9 and J usage is TRBJ1-2, with a possible D match to TRBD1 (6 bases). Germline CDR1 SGDLS, CDR2 YYNGEE. V gave up 0 bases and J gave up 8 bases, with 17 bases separating them. The CDR3 runs to 15 residues. The CDR3 protein is CASSVASGATQGYTF. The CDR3 bases are TGTGCCAGCAGCGTAGCTTCAGGGGCGACGCAAGGCTACACCTTC.

The genes are TRBV5-1 and TRBJ1-1; no definite D call. Per the germline V gene, CDR1 is SGHRS and CDR2 is YFSETQ. V was trimmed by 5 bases and J by 7 bases, leaving 12 bases between them. CDR3 length: 12 residues. CDR3 sequence: CASRGVAVEAFF. The CDR3 coding sequence is TGCGCCAGCAGGGGAGTGGCAGTTGAAGCTTTCTTT.

V and J are TRBV9 and TRBJ1-5; 9 nucleotides agree with TRBD1. The V gene's germline CDR1 is SGDLS and CDR2 YYNGEE. Trimming cost V 0 bases and J 6 bases; bases outside gene matches: 7. CDR3 size: 16 residues. The CDR3 is CASSVEGQGLGQPQHF. In DNA form, the CDR3 reads TGTGCCAGCAGCGTAGAGGGACAGGGTTTAGGTCAGCCCCAGCATTTT.

The chain uses TRBV5-4 and TRBJ1-1, with D unclear. Trimming stripped 1 base from V and 0 bases from J, with 7 bases between. Germline values: CDR1 SGHNT, CDR2 YYREEE (reference sequence). This CDR3 contains 14 residues. In nucleotides, the CDR3 is TGTGCCAGCAGCTTGCCGAGTCTGAACACTGAAGCTTTCTTT. This encodes CASSLPSLNTEAFF.

V and J are TRBV5-8 and TRBJ2-3; 7 bases line up with TRBD1. Losses at the gene ends were 0 bases for V and 4 bases for J; bases not matched to a gene: 5. The germline CDR1 and CDR2 sequences are SGHTS and YDEGEE. The CDR3 extends over 15 amino acids. CDR3 bases: TGTGCCAGCAGCTTGGCCAGGGGGTTGGCAGATACGCAGTATTTT. As protein: CASSLARGLADTQYF. The entire variable domain, with the rest obtained from reference TRBV5-8 and TRBJ2-3, is as follows: EAGVTQSPTHLIKTRGQQATLRCSPISGHTSVYWYQQALGLGLQFLLWYDEGEERNRGNFPPRFSGRQFPNYSSELNVNALELEDSALYLCASSLARGLADTQYFGPGTRLTVL.

The chain carries TRBV5-1 and TRBJ1-1, with D maybe TRBD1 (5 bases). Germline V gene sequence: CDR1 SGHRS, CDR2 YFSETQ. The CDR3 length is 14 residues. Trimming removed 0 bases from V and 3 bases from J, with 9 bases in between. The CDR3 DNA reads TGCGCCAGCAGCTTGGGCGCAGGGCACACTGAAGCTTTCTTT. The encoded protein is CASSLGAGHTEAFF. The full variable domain, with the rest looked up from reference TRBV5-1 and TRBJ1-1, is KAGVTQTPRYLIKTRGQQVTLSCSPISGHRSVSWYQQTPGQGLQFLFEYFSETQRNKGNFPGRFSGRQFSNSRSEMNVSTLELGDSALYLCASSLGAGHTEAFFGQGTRLTVV.